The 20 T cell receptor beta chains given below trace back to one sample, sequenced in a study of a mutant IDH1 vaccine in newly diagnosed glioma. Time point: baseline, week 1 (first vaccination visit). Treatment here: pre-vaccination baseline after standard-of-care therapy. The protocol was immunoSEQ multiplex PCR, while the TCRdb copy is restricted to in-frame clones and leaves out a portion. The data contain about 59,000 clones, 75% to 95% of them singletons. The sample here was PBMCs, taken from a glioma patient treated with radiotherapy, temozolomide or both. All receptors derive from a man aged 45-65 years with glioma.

The CDR3 here is CASSLQGGRAYEQYF. The CDR3 DNA sequence: TGTGCCAGCAGTTTACAAGGCGGGCGCGCCTACGAGCAGTACTTC. V is TRBV27 and J is TRBJ2-7; the D gene is possibly TRBD2 (5 bases). V lost 2 bases, J lost 2 bases, and 13 bases lay in between. This CDR3 has 15 residues. Per the germline V gene, CDR1 is MNHEY and CDR2 is SMNVEV (reference sequence).

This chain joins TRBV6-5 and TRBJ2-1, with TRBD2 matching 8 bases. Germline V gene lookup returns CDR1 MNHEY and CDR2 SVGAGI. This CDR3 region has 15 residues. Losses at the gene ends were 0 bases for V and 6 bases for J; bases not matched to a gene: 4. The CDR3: CASSYSGTRANEQFF. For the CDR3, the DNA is TGTGCCAGCAGTTACTCTGGGACTAGGGCCAATGAGCAGTTCTTC.

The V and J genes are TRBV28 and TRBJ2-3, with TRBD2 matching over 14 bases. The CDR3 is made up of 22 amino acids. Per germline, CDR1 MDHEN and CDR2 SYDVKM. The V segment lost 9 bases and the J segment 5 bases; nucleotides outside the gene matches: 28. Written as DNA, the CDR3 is TGTGCCAGACCCCGTCGTCCTAAGAGATTCCCGGGACTAGCGGGAGTCATAGATACGCAGTATTTT. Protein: CARPRRPKRFPGLAGVIDTQYF.

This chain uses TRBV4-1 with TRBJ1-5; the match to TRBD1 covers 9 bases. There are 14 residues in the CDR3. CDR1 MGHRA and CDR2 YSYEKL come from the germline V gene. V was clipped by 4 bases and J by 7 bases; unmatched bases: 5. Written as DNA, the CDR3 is TGCGCCAGCAGCCTAAGACAGGGGGAGCAGCCCCAGCATTTT. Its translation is CASSLRQGEQPQHF.

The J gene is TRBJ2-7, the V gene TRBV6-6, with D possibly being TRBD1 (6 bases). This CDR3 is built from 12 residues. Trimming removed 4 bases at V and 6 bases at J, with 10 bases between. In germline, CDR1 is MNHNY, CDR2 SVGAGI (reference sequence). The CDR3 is CASSSGAGEQYF. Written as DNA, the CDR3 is TGTGCCAGCAGTTCAGGGGCCGGCGAGCAGTACTTC.

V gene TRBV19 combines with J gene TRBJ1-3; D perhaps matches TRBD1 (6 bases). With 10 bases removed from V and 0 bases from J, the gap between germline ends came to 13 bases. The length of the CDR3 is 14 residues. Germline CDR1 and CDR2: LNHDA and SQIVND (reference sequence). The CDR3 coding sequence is TGTGCCACCTTGGACAGATACTCTGGAAACACCATATATTTT. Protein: CATLDRYSGNTIYF.

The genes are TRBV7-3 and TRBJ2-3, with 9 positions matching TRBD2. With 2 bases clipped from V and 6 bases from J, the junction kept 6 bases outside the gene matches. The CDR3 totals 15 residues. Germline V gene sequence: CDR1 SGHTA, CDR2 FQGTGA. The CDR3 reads CASSLGLAGQDTQYF. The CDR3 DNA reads TGTGCCAGCAGCTTAGGTCTAGCGGGGCAGGATACGCAGTATTTT.

CDR3 sequence: CAWSPDAISGNTIYF. CDR3 coding DNA: TGTGCCTGGAGCCCGGACGCCATCTCTGGAAACACCATATATTTT. V gene TRBV30 combines with J gene TRBJ1-3; D is undetermined. V dropped 3 bases and J dropped 0 bases, with 12 bases sitting between them. The CDR3 consists of 15 residues. CDR1 and CDR2 from the germline V gene are GTSNPN and SVGIG (reference sequence).

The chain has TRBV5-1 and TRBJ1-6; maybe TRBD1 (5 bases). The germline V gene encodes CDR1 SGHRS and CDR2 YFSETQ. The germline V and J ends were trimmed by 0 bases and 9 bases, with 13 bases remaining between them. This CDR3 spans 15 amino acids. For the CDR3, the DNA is TGCGCCAGCAGCTTGGATACCAGGGTAGCTTCACCCCTCCACTTT. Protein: CASSLDTRVASPLHF.

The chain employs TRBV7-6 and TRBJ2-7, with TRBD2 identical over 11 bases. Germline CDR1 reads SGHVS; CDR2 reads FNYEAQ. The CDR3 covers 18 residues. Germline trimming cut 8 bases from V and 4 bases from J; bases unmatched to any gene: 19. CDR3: CASSPLGGPTSGSYEQYF. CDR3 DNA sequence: TGTGCCAGCTCTCCGCTCGGGGGGCCCACTAGCGGGAGTTACGAGCAGTACTTC.

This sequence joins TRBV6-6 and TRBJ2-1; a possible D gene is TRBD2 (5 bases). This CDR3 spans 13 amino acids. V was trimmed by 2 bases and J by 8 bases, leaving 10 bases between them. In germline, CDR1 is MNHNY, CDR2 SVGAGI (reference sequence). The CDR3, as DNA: TGTGCCAGCAGTTACAGGAGGCAAGATGAGCAGTTCTTC. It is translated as CASSYRRQDEQFF.

CDR3 DNA sequence: TGTGCCAGCAGTGTGATAGCGGGAGGGGGGGCCAATGAGCAGTTCTTC. Translated: CASSVIAGGGANEQFF. The chain joins TRBV6-4 to TRBJ2-1, with 11 bases matching TRBD2. From germline, CDR1 is MRHNA and CDR2 SNTAGT. V was clipped by 4 bases and J by 6 bases; unmatched bases: 8. The CDR3 covers 16 residues.

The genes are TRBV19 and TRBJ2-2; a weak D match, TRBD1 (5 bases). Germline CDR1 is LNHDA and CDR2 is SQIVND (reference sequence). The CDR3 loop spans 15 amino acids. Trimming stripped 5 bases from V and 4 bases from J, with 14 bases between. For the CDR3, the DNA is TGTGCCAGTAGTCCCCCCCGACAGCTCACCGGGGAGCTGTTTTTT. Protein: CASSPPRQLTGELFF.

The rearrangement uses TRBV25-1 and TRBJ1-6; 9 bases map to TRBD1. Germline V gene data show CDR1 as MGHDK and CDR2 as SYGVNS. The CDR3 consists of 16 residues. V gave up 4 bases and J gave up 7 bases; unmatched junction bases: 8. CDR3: CASSGNSGTGNSPLHF. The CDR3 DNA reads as TGTGCCAGCAGTGGAAATTCCGGGACAGGGAATTCACCCCTCCACTTT.

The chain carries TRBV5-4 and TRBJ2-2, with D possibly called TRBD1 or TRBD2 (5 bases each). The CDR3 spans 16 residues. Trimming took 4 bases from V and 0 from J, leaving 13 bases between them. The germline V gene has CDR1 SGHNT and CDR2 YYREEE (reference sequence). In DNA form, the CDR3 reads TGTGCCAGCAGCCCATGGGACGTTTCGAACACCGGGGAGCTGTTTTTT. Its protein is CASSPWDVSNTGELFF.

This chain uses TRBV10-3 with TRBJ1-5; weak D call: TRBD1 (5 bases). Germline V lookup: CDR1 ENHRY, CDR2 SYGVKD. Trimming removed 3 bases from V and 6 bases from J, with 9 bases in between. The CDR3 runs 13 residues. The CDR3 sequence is CAISDEGFQPQHF. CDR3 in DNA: TGTGCCATCAGTGATGAGGGGTTTCAGCCCCAGCATTTT.

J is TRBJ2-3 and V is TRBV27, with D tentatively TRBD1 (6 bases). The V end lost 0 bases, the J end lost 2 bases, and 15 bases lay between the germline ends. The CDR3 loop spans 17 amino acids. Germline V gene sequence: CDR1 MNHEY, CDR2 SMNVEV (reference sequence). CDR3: CASSLSSRGSSTDTQYF. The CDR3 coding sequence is TGTGCCAGCAGTTTATCGAGTAGGGGGTCGTCCACAGATACGCAGTATTTT.

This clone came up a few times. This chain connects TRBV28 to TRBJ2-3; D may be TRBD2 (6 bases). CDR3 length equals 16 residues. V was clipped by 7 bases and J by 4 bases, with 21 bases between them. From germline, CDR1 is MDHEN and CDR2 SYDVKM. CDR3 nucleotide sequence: TGTGCCAGCACCCAAATCGGGACTCTCGCCGCAGATACGCAGTATTTT. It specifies CASTQIGTLAADTQYF.

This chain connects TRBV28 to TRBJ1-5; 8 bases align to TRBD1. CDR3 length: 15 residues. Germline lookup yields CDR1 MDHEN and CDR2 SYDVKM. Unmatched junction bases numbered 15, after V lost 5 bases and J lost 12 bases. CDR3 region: CASSPIDRGGRNQHF. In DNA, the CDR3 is TGTGCCAGCAGTCCGATAGACAGGGGCGGAAGGAACCAGCATTTT.

CDR3 DNA: TGTGCCAGCAGCTTACCGGAATCCCGGGCCTATGGCTACACCTTC. Its protein product is CASSLPESRAYGYTF. The chain uses TRBV7-9 and TRBJ1-2; D remains unclear. The CDR3 length is 15 residues. Germline V lookup: CDR1 SEHNR, CDR2 FQNEAQ (reference sequence). Trimming removed 2 bases from V and 4 bases from J, with 14 bases in between.